This T cell receptor beta chain stems from a study of regulatory T cells in long-lasting Graves disease. For the study at large: Over 5 years of antithyroid drugs plus positive TSH receptor antibodies defined persistent Graves' disease.

Study-wide points: Persistent Graves' patients showed reduced TCR diversity versus newly diagnosed patients. It was peripheral blood alone, not thyroid tissue, that was studied.

Time point defined: persistent/refractory GD, antithyroid drugs over 5 years with positive TRAb. After RNA was extracted from PBMCs, the TCR library was made from it. For this clonotype: Its target is not known.

Libraries of TCR beta came from iRepertoire HTBI primers plus Arm-PCR of CDR3 regions. As originally analysed: From all samples, identification returned some 15 TRBJ and about 60 TRBV segments. TCRdb analysed the multiplex PCR reads with MiXCR anew, one entry per CDR3 protein. TCRdb's processing, not the authors', yielded these V and J calls. The sample carries 500,000 to 800,000 distinct CDR3 sequences, around 30% recorded once. Trimming removed 5 bases from V and 8 bases from J, with 21 bases in between. From germline, CDR1 is SGHAT and CDR2 FQNNGV. CDR3 length: 15 residues. The source material was peripheral blood mononuclear cells (PBMCs), sampled when the disease was refractory, from a patient treated with antithyroid drugs. This chain uses TRBV11-2 with TRBJ1-2, with TRBD1 as a possible D gene (6 bases). The receptor was isolated from a female donor with Graves disease. The CDR3 protein is CASSGLSGVSGGYTF. DNA of the CDR3: TGTGCCAGCAGCGGACTTTCAGGGGTTTCGGGAGGCTACACCTTC.